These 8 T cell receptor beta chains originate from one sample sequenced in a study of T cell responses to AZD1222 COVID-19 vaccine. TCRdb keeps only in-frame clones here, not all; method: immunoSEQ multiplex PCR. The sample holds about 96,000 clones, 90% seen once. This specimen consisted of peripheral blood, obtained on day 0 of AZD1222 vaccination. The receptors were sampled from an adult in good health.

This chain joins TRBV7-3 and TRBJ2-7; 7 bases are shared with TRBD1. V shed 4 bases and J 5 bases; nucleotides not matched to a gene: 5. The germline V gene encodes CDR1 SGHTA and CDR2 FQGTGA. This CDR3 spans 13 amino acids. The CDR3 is CASSSTTGNEQYF. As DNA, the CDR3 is TGTGCCAGCAGCTCGACGACAGGGAACGAGCAGTACTTC.

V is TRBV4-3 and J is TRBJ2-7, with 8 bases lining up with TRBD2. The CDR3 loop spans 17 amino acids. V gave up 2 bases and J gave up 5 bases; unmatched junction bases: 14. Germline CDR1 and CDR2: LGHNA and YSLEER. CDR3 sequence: CASSQLEAGAPRDEQYF. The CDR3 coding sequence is TGCGCCAGCAGCCAACTGGAAGCGGGAGCCCCTAGGGACGAGCAGTACTTC.

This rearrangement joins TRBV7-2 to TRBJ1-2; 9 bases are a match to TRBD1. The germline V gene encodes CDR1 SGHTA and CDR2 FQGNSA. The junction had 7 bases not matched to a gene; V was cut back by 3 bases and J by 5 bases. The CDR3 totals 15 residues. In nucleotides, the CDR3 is TGTGCCAGCAGCTTCGGGACAGGGAAGGAATATGGCTACACCTTC. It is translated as CASSFGTGKEYGYTF.

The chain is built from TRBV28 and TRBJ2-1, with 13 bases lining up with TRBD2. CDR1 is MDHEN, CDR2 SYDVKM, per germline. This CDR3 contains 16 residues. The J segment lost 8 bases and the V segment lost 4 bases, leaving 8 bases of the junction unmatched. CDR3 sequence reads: CASSSGTSGILYEQFF. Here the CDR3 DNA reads TGTGCCAGCAGTTCCGGGACTAGCGGGATACTCTATGAGCAGTTCTTC.

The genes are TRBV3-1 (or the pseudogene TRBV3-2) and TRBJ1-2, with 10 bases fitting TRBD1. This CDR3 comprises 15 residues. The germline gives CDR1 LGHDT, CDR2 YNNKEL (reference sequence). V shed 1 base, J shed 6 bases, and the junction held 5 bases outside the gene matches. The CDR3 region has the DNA TGTGCCAGCAGCCAAGTCCGGACAGGGGGGAATGGCTACACCTTC. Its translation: CASSQVRTGGNGYTF.

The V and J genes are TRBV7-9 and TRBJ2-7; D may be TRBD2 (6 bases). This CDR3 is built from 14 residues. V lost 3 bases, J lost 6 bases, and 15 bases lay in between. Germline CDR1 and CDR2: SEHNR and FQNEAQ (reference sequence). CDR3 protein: CASSFGGARGEQYF. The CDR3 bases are TGTGCCAGCAGCTTTGGAGGGGCGCGAGGCGAGCAGTACTTC.

CDR3 amino acids: CASSIPGTDTQYF. CDR3 nucleotides: TGTGCCAGCAGCATCCCTGGGACAGATACGCAGTATTTT. The chain uses TRBV7-9 and TRBJ2-3; no clear D gene. This CDR3 comprises 13 residues. Germline lookup yields CDR1 SEHNR and CDR2 FQNEAQ (reference sequence). Trimming stripped 5 bases from V and 3 bases from J, with 9 bases between.

CDR3 bases: TGTGCCACTACGGGCAGGGGGCTTAATGAAAAACTGTTTTTT. It specifies CATTGRGLNEKLFF. The chain employs TRBV7-9 and TRBJ1-4; 8 bases are shared with TRBD1. This CDR3 has 14 residues. V was pared by 10 bases and J by 4 bases, with 8 bases of the junction left unmatched. The germline CDR1 and CDR2 sequences are SEHNR and FQNEAQ (reference sequence).